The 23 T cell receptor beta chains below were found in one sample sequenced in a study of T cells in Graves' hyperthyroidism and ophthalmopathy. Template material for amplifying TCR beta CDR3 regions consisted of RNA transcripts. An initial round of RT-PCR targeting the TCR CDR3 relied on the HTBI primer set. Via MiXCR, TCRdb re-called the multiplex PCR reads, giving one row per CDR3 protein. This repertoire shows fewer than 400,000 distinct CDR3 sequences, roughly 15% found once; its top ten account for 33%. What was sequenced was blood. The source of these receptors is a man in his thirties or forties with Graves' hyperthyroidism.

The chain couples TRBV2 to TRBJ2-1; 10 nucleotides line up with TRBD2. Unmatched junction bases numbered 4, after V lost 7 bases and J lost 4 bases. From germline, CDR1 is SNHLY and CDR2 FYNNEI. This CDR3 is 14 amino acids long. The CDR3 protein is CASTGTSAYNEQFF. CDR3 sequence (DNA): TGTGCCAGCACCGGGACTAGCGCTTACAATGAGCAGTTCTTC.

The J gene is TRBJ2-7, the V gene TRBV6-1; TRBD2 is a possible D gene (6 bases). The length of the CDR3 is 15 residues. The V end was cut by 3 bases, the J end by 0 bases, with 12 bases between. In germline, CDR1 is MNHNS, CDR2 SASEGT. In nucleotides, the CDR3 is TGTGCCAGCAGTGATGGCGGGACCGGCTCCTACGAGCAGTACTTC. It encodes CASSDGGTGSYEQYF.

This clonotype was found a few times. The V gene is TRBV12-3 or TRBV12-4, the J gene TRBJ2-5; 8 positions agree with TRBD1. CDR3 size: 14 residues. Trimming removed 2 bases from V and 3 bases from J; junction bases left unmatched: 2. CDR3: CASSLSGGEETQYF. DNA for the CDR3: TGTGCCAGCAGTTTATCAGGGGGCGAAGAGACCCAGTACTTC.

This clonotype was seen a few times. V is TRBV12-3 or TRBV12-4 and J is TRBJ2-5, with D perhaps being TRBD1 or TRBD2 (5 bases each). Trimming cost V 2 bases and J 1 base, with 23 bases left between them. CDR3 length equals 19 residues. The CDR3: CASSLTRDRVLHSQETQYF. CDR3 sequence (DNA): TGTGCCAGCAGTTTAACCCGGGACCGTGTTTTACACTCCCAAGAGACCCAGTACTTC.

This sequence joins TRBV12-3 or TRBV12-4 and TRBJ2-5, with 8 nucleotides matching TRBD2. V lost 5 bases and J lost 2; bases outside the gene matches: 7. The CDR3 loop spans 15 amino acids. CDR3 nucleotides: TGTGCCAGCAGTCCGGGGGGGGGGGAACAAGAGACCCAGTACTTC. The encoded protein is CASSPGGGEQETQYF.

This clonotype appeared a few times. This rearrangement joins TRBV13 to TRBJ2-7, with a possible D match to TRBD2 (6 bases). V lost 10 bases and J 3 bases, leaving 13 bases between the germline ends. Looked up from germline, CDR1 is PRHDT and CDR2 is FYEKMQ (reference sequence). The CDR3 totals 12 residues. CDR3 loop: CAMGGSVYEQYF. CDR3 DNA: TGTGCCATGGGGGGTAGCGTCTACGAGCAGTACTTC.

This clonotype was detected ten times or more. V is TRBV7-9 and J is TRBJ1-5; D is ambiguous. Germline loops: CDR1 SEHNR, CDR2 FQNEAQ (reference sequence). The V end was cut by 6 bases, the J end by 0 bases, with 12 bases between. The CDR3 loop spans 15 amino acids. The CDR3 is CASSRDGVSNQPQHF. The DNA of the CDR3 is TGTGCCAGCAGTCGCGACGGAGTTAGCAATCAGCCCCAGCATTTT. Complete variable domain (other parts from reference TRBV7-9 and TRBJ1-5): DTGVSQNPRHKITKRGQNVTFRCDPISEHNRLYWYRQTLGQGPEFLTYFQNEAQLEKSRLLSDRFSAERPKGSFSTLEIQRTEQGDSAMYLCASSRDGVSNQPQHFGDGTRLSIL.

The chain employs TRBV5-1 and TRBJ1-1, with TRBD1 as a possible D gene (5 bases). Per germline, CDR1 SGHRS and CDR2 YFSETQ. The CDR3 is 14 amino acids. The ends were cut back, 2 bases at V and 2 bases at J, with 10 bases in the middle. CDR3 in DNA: TGCGCCAGCAGCTTCCCCGGGGGAAACACTGAAGCTTTCTTT. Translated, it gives CASSFPGGNTEAFF.

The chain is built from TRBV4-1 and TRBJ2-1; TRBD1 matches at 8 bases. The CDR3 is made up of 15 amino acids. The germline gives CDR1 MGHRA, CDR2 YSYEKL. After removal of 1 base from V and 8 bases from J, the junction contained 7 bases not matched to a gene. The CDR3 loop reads CASSQVPGQDYEQFF. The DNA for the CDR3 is TGCGCCAGCAGCCAAGTCCCGGGACAGGATTATGAGCAGTTCTTC.

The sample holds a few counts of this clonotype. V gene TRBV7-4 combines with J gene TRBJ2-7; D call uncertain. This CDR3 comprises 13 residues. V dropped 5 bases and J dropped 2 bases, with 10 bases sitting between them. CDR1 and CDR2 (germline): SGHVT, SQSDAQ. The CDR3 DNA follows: TGTGCCAGCAGCCAGGCCAGCCCCTACGAGCAGTACTTC. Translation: CASSQASPYEQYF.

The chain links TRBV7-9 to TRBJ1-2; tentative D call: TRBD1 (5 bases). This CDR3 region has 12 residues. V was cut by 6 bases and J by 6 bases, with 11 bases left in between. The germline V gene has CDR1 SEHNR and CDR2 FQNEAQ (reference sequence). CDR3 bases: TGTGCCAGCAGTTTTCTCAGGGATGGCTACACCTTC. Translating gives CASSFLRDGYTF. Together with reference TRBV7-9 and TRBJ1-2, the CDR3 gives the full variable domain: DTGVSQNPRHKITKRGQNVTFRCDPISEHNRLYWYRQTLGQGPEFLTYFQNEAQLEKSRLLSDRFSAERPKGSFSTLEIQRTEQGDSAMYLCASSFLRDGYTFGSGTRLTVV.

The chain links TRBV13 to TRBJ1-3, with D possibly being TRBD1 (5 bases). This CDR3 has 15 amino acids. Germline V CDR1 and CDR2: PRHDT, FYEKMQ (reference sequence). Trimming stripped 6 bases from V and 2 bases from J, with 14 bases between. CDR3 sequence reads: CASSFAGVTGNTIYF. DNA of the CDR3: TGTGCCAGCAGTTTCGCGGGGGTGACTGGAAACACCATATATTTT.

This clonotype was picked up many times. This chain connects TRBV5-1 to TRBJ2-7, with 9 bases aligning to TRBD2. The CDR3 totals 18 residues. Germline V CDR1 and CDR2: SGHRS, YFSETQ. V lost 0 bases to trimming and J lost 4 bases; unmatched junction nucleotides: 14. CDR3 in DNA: TGCGCCAGCAGCTTGGCCAAGTTCCCGGGACTAGCAGTATACGAGCAGTACTTC. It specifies CASSLAKFPGLAVYEQYF.

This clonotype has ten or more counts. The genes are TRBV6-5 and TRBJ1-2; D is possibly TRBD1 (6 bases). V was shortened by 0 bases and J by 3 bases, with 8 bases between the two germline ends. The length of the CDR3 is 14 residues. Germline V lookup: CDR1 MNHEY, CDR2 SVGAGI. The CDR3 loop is CASSYSTGYYGYTF. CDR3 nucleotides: TGTGCCAGCAGTTACTCCACAGGGTACTATGGCTACACCTTC.

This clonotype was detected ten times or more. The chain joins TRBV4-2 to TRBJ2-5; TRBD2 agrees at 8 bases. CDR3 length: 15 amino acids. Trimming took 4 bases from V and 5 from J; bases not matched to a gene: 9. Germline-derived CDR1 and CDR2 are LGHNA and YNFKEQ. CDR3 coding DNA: TGTGCCAGCAGCCGGCGTAGCGGGATCGTGGAGACCCAGTACTTC. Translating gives CASSRRSGIVETQYF.

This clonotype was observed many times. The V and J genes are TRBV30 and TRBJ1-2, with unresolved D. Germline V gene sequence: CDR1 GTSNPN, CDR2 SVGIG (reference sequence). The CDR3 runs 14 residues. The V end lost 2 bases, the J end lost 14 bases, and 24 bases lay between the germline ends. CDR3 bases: TGTGCCTGGAGTTCCTGGGGAGGCGGGAGGGCCGAGACCTTC. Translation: CAWSSWGGGRAETF.

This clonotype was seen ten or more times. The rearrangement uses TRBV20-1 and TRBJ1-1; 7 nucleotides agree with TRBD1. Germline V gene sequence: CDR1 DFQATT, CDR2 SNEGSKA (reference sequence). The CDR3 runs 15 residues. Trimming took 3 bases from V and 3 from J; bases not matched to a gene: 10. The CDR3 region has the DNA TGCAGTGCTAGGGGTAGGGGGCGGATAGACACTGAAGCTTTCTTT. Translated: CSARGRGRIDTEAFF.

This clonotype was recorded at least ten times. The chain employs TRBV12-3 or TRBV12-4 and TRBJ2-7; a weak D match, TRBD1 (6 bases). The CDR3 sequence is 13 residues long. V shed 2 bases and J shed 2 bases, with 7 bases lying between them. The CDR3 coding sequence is TGTGCCAGCAGTTTAAGGGGGACCTACGAGCAGTACTTC. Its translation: CASSLRGTYEQYF.

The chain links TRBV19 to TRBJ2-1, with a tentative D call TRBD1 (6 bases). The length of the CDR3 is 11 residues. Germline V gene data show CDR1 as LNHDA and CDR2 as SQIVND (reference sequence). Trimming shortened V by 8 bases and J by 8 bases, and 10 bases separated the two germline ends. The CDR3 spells CASSGVHEQFF. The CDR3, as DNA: TGTGCCAGTTCAGGGGTGCATGAGCAGTTCTTC. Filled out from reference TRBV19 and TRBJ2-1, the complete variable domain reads DGGITQSPKYLFRKEGQNVTLSCEQNLNHDAMYWYRQDPGQGLRLIYYSQIVNDFQKGDIAEGYSVSREKKESFPLTVTSAQKNPTAFYLCASSGVHEQFFGPGTRLTVL.

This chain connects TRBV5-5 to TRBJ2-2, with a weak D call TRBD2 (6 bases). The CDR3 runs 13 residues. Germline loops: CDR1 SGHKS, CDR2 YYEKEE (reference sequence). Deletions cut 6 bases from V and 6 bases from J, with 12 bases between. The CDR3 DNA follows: TGTGCCAGCAAAGGAGGAGGGGCCGGGGAGCTGTTTTTT. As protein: CASKGGGAGELFF.

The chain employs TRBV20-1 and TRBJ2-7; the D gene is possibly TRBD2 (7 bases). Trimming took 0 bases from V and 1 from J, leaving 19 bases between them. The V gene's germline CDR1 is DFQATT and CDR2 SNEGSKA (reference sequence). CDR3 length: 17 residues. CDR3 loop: CSAREVGGGLRSYEQYF. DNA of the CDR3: TGCAGTGCTAGAGAGGTAGGGGGAGGGCTTAGGTCCTACGAGCAGTACTTC.

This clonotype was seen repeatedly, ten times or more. CDR3 in DNA: TGTGCCAGCAGTCCATCGGCCCGACTAGCGGTGGCGGATACGCAGTATTTT. This sequence encodes CASSPSARLAVADTQYF. The rearrangement joins TRBV12-3 or TRBV12-4 to TRBJ2-3, with 9 bases identical to TRBD2. The CDR3 is 17 residues long. The V gene end was trimmed by 5 bases and the J gene end by 6 bases; junction bases not matched to a gene: 15.

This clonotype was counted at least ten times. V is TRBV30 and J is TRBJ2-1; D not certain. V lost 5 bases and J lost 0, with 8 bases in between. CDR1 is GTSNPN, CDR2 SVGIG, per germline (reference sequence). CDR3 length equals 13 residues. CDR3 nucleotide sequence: TGTGCCTGGGACGAGAGCTCCTACAATGAGCAGTTCTTC. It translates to CAWDESSYNEQFF. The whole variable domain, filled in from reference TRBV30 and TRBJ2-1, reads SQTIHQWPATLVQPVGSPLSLECTVEGTSNPNLYWYRQAAGRGLQLLFYSVGIGQISSEVPQNLSASRPQDRQFILSSKKLLLSDSGFYLCAWDESSYNEQFFGPGTRLTVL.